Shown below are 24 T cell receptor beta chains from a single sample sequenced in a study of blood T cells in healthy people across ages. Using a J-beta primer mix together with a sample-barcoded 5' primer, a second PCR was run for roughly 7 to 12 cycles. TCRdb reanalysed the 5' RACE reads using MiXCR and keeps one entry per CDR3 protein. The repertoire holds about 670,000 distinct CDR3 sequences, with around 50% as singletons. The source material was blood. All receptors derive from a woman aged 80 or over in good health.

This clonotype was found a few times. V usage is TRBV5-1 and J usage is TRBJ2-3, with D possibly matching TRBD2 (6 bases). In germline, CDR1 is SGHRS, CDR2 YFSETQ. Trimming removed 7 bases from V and 4 bases from J, with 16 bases in between. The CDR3 runs to 14 residues. The CDR3 is CASRERDGADTQYF. In nucleotides, the CDR3 is TGCGCCAGCCGGGAGAGGGATGGCGCAGATACGCAGTATTTT.

This clonotype was counted at least ten times. The junction and the germline gene differ at one end; a read error may be behind it. The V call is TRBV7-2, the J call TRBJ2-3, with D possibly TRBD2 on 5 matching bases. This CDR3 has 14 amino acids. Germline V lookup: CDR1 SGHTA, CDR2 FQGNSA. CDR3 residues: CASSLVASRDTQYF. The CDR3 coding sequence is TGTGCCAGCAGCTTGGTGGCTAGCAGAGATACGCAGTATTTT.

In its sample, this clonotype was seen many times. The V call is TRBV28, the J call TRBJ2-3, with D possibly being TRBD2 (5 bases). The germline V and J ends were trimmed by 5 bases and 7 bases, with 13 bases remaining between them. This CDR3 has 13 amino acids. CDR1 and CDR2 from the germline V gene are MDHEN and SYDVKM. The CDR3 here is CASSPRLTNTQYF. CDR3 sequence (DNA): TGTGCCAGCAGTCCCAGACTAACCAATACGCAGTATTTT. Combining the CDR3 with reference TRBV28 and TRBJ2-3 gives the whole variable domain DVKVTQSSRYLVKRTGEKVFLECVQDMDHENMFWYRQDPGLGLRLIYFSYDVKMKEKGDIPEGYSVSREKKERFSLILESASTNQTSMYLCASSPRLTNTQYFGPGTRLTVL.

The gene calls are TRBV12-3 or TRBV12-4 and TRBJ2-1; possible D gene TRBD2, 6 bases. This CDR3 region has 15 residues. Trimming removed 7 bases from V and 6 bases from J, with 19 bases in between. The CDR3 is CASTPGLSGFNEQFF. CDR3 in DNA: TGTGCCAGCACCCCGGGACTTTCGGGCTTCAATGAGCAGTTCTTC.

Turning to this clonotype: A much larger clone differs by one base, so this may be a read error. Given the absence of the conserved phenylalanine or tryptophan at the CDR3 end, a read error is likely. The rearrangement uses TRBV7-6 and TRBJ2-7, with D possibly being TRBD1 (6 bases). CDR3 length: 17 residues. V was cut by 2 bases and J by 3 bases, with 20 bases left in between. Looked up from germline, CDR1 is SGHVS and CDR2 is FNYEAQ. Written as DNA, the CDR3 is TGTGCCAGCAGCTTAAACCCCCCCGACAGGCCCGTCTACGAGCAGTACTGC. This encodes CASSLNPPDRPVYEQYC.

This chain uses TRBV24-1 with TRBJ2-1; 10 bases fit TRBD2. The CDR3 is 13 residues long. The germline gives CDR1 KGHDR, CDR2 SFDVKD. Trimming at V came to 3 bases and at J to 9 bases, leaving 1 base not matched to a gene. CDR3 sequence reads: CATSDSGRGEQFF. CDR3 nucleotides: TGTGCCACCAGTGATAGCGGGAGGGGTGAGCAGTTCTTC.

V gene TRBV7-2 combines with J gene TRBJ1-2, with D possibly matching TRBD1 (5 bases). V was trimmed by 4 bases and J by 3 bases, leaving 15 bases between them. This CDR3 comprises 15 residues. Germline V gene lookup returns CDR1 SGHTA and CDR2 FQGNSA. This chain's CDR3 is CASSSGRTTHYGYTF. Here the CDR3 DNA reads TGTGCCAGCAGCTCGGGACGGACAACTCACTATGGCTACACCTTC.

The chain employs TRBV15 and TRBJ2-7; TRBD1 or TRBD2 may be the D gene (6 bases each). CDR1 LNHNV and CDR2 YYDKDF come from the germline V gene (reference sequence). V was shortened by 8 bases and J by 7 bases, with 24 bases between the two germline ends. The CDR3 has 15 amino acids. The CDR3 protein is CATEDRRGLDNEQYF. The CDR3 DNA follows: TGTGCCACCGAGGATAGGAGGGGGTTGGACAATGAGCAGTACTTC.

This clonotype has at least ten counts. The genes are TRBV20-1 and TRBJ2-1; D gene uncertain. V dropped 6 bases and J dropped 9 bases, with 18 bases sitting between them. The CDR3 is 13 amino acids. Germline V gene sequence: CDR1 DFQATT, CDR2 SNEGSKA (reference sequence). The CDR3 loop is CSATDPWTAEQFF. For the CDR3, the DNA is TGCAGTGCAACCGATCCGTGGACCGCTGAGCAGTTCTTC.

The sample holds a few counts of this clonotype. The junction departs from the called germline gene at one end, perhaps through a read error. V is TRBV6-2 or TRBV6-3 and J is TRBJ2-5; D uncertain. This CDR3 has 18 residues. The germline V gene has CDR1 MNHEY and CDR2 SVGEGT. CDR3 nucleotide sequence: TGTGCCAGCAGTTACTCGGAACTTGCCCGCCGTGATCGAGAGACCCGGTACTTC. Protein sequence: CASSYSELARRDRETRYF.

Written as DNA, the CDR3 is TGTGCCAGCGGGAGACGAGCGGGAGAGGTGTACAATGAGCAGTTCTTC. Its protein is CASGRRAGEVYNEQFF. The V call is TRBV9, the J call TRBJ2-1; 8 nucleotides line up with TRBD2. The CDR3 extends over 16 amino acids. The V and J ends lost 7 bases and 4 bases, in that order; junction bases with no gene match: 13. CDR1 SGDLS and CDR2 YYNGEE come from the germline V gene.

This clonotype appeared a few times. This chain uses TRBV5-1 with TRBJ1-1; 7 bases are a match to TRBD1. The CDR3 sequence is 13 residues long. After removal of 8 bases from V and 2 bases from J, the junction contained 6 bases not matched to a gene. Germline V CDR1 and CDR2: SGHRS, YFSETQ. In nucleotides, the CDR3 is TGCGCCAGTGCGGGACAGTCCAACACTGAAGCTTTCTTT. Translated: CASAGQSNTEAFF.

There are many counts of this clonotype. A much bigger clone sits one base away, suggesting this may be a read error. The V gene is TRBV6-1, the J gene TRBJ2-7, with D unresolved. Between the trimmed V and J ends, which lost 6 bases and 7 bases, there was a span of 34 bases. CDR3 length: 19 amino acids. The V gene's germline CDR1 is MNHNS and CDR2 SASEGT. The CDR3 DNA reads TGTGCCAGCAGCCCCTTACCGGGCCGCGAGCGAATACTATACAATGAGCAGTACTTC. Amino acids: CASSPLPGRERILYNEQYF.

The V gene is TRBV20-1, the J gene TRBJ1-2, with D maybe TRBD1 (6 bases). This CDR3 comprises 12 residues. V lost 4 bases, J lost 3 bases, and 9 bases lay in between. Germline values: CDR1 DFQATT, CDR2 SNEGSKA (reference sequence). The CDR3 nucleotides read TGCAGTGCTATGCAGGGGTACTATGGCTACACCTTC. Translation: CSAMQGYYGYTF.

This clonotype showed up many times. The chain joins TRBV7-9 to TRBJ2-3; D is possibly TRBD1 (6 bases). The V and J ends lost 5 bases and 2 bases respectively, with 14 bases between them. The germline gives CDR1 SEHNR, CDR2 FQNEAQ (reference sequence). There are 15 residues in the CDR3. CDR3 amino acids: CASSQNAGATDTQYF. DNA of the CDR3: TGTGCCAGCAGCCAAAATGCAGGGGCCACAGATACGCAGTATTTT.

The table lists this clonotype with a few counts. A much larger clone sits a single nucleotide away, making a read error possible. The chain couples TRBV6-5 to TRBJ1-1, with D uncertain. The length of the CDR3 is 14 residues. CDR1 and CDR2 from the germline V gene are MNHEY and SVGAGI. The germline V and J ends were trimmed by 8 bases and 4 bases, with 17 bases remaining between them. CDR3 sequence (DNA): TGTGCCAGCGGACCCAGCCGCGGGGTCACTGAAGCTTTCTTT. Amino acid sequence: CASGPSRGVTEAFF.

The rearrangement joins TRBV20-1 to TRBJ2-1; no firm D call. This CDR3 has 11 residues. V gave up 3 bases and J gave up 13 bases, with 13 bases separating them. Germline loops: CDR1 DFQATT, CDR2 SNEGSKA (reference sequence). CDR3 protein: CSASSGPPQFF. CDR3 coding DNA: TGCAGTGCTAGCTCAGGCCCACCCCAGTTCTTC.

J is TRBJ2-4 and V is TRBV7-2; tentative D call: TRBD2 (6 bases). This CDR3 has 14 residues. The V gene's germline CDR1 is SGHTA and CDR2 FQGNSA. Trimming stripped 5 bases from V and 4 bases from J, with 12 bases between. Here the CDR3 reads CASSVGGKKNIQYF. The CDR3 nucleotides read TGTGCCAGCAGCGTAGGAGGGAAAAAAAACATTCAGTACTTC.

Concerning this clonotype: This sequence may be a read error, since a much larger clone differs from it by one base. The chain links TRBV20-1 to TRBJ2-5; the match to TRBD2 covers 10 bases. Germline values: CDR1 DFQATT, CDR2 SNEGSKA (reference sequence). This CDR3 region has 15 residues. For the CDR3, the DNA is TGCTGTGCTAGAGGCAAGCGGGGGGGCCAAGAGACCCAGTACTTC. Translated, it gives CCARGKRGGQETQYF.

This sequence joins TRBV18 and TRBJ2-7; TRBD1 aligns across 10 bases. CDR1 and CDR2 (germline): KGHSH, LQKENI. The CDR3 is 16 residues long. Trimming cost V 0 bases and J 3 bases; bases outside gene matches: 5. The CDR3 nucleotides are TGTGCCAGCTCACCACCAGGGACAGGGGCCCTCTACGAGCAGTACTTC. Residues: CASSPPGTGALYEQYF. Full variable domain (outside the CDR3, taken from reference TRBV18 and TRBJ2-7): NAGVMQNPRHLVRRRGQEARLRCSPMKGHSHVYWYRQLPEEGLKFMVYLQKENIIDESGMPKERFSAEFPKEGPSILRIQQVVRGDSAAYFCASSPPGTGALYEQYFGPGTRLTVT.

The chain joins TRBV6-5 to TRBJ2-4, with 8 bases identical to TRBD2. Germline CDR1 is MNHEY and CDR2 is SVGAGI. Trimming at V came to 7 bases and at J to 5 bases, leaving 7 bases not matched to a gene. The CDR3 has 14 amino acids. The CDR3 sequence: CASTSGGYENIQYF. For the CDR3, the DNA is TGTGCCAGCACCTCGGGGGGGTATGAAAACATTCAGTACTTC.

This clonotype has just a few counts. The rearrangement uses TRBV3-1 and TRBJ1-5; D gene ambiguous. Trimming shortened V by 1 base and J by 8 bases, and 9 bases separated the two germline ends. Germline assignment: CDR1 LGHDT and CDR2 YNNKEL (reference sequence). CDR3 length: 13 amino acids. The CDR3 loop reads CASSQGVPEPQHF. The CDR3 nucleotides read TGTGCCAGCAGCCAAGGGGTACCGGAGCCCCAGCATTTT.

As DNA, the CDR3 is TGCAGTGCTAGAGATGGGCAGGGTTGGGAAAAACTGTTTTTT. This sequence encodes CSARDGQGWEKLFF. V and J are TRBV20-1 and TRBJ1-4; maybe TRBD1 (5 bases). In germline, CDR1 is DFQATT, CDR2 SNEGSKA (reference sequence). This CDR3 is built from 14 residues. Trimming removed 0 bases at V and 8 bases at J, with 13 bases between.

The V and J genes are TRBV10-3 and TRBJ2-7, with TRBD1 matching over 10 bases. CDR3 length: 15 residues. Losses at the gene ends were 7 bases for V and 3 bases for J; bases not matched to a gene: 9. Germline V gene lookup returns CDR1 ENHRY and CDR2 SYGVKD. The CDR3 bases are TGTGCCATCACCCCGGGACAGGGGATGAACTACGAGCAGTACTTC. It encodes CAITPGQGMNYEQYF.